This is a list of T cell receptor beta chains from one sample in a study of cytomegalovirus exposure and HLA in healthy donors. Here immunoSEQ multiplex PCR was the method, and the copy in TCRdb shows in-frame clones only, minus some. The data show approximately 140,000 clones, roughly 81% seen once. The sample consisted of PBMCs. Receptors originate from a woman in her thirties in good health and CMV-seronegative. Each CDR3 is given with its conserved first and last residue. Fields, in order: V gene, clone size, D gene, J gene, CDR3 protein, CDR3 DNA. A D gene is named only where the DNA matches it firmly. The size entry is marked missing in some rows and otherwise reads once, few, many or a size class.

v_call: TRBV7-2; clone_size: .; d_call: .; j_call: TRBJ2-1; cdr3_aa: CATQRTTYNEQFF; cdr3_nt: TGTGCCACCCAAAGGACTACCTACAATGAGCAGTTCTTC
v_call: TRBV5-1; clone_size: .; d_call: .; j_call: TRBJ1-1; cdr3_aa: CASSLELLGQNTEAFF; cdr3_nt: TGCGCCAGCAGCTTGGAGTTATTGGGACAGAACACTGAAGCTTTCTTT
v_call: TRBV7-9; clone_size: .; d_call: .; j_call: TRBJ1-1; cdr3_aa: CASSLDTGTEAFF; cdr3_nt: TGTGCCAGCAGCTTAGATACAGGGACTGAAGCTTTCTTT
v_call: TRBV27; clone_size: once; d_call: TRBD1; j_call: TRBJ1-1; cdr3_aa: CASSLSDRKGGTEAFF; cdr3_nt: TGTGCCAGCAGTTTATCGGACAGGAAGGGCGGCACTGAAGCTTTCTTT
v_call: TRBV4-1; clone_size: .; d_call: .; j_call: TRBJ1-5; cdr3_aa: CASSPGRSIGRLNQPQHF; cdr3_nt: TGCGCCAGCAGCCCCGGAAGGAGTATTGGCCGACTAAATCAGCCCCAGCATTTT
v_call: TRBV6-1; clone_size: .; d_call: TRBD1; j_call: TRBJ1-5; cdr3_aa: CASSRDRGNQPQHF; cdr3_nt: TGTGCCAGCAGCCGGGACAGGGGCAATCAGCCCCAGCATTTT
v_call: TRBV19; clone_size: .; d_call: TRBD1; j_call: TRBJ1-4; cdr3_aa: CASTSTGAAREKLFF; cdr3_nt: TGTGCCAGTACAAGCACAGGGGCCGCGCGTGAAAAACTGTTTTTT
v_call: TRBV2; clone_size: .; d_call: TRBD1; j_call: TRBJ2-4; cdr3_aa: CASSGWQGANIQYF; cdr3_nt: TGTGCCAGCAGTGGCTGGCAGGGGGCAAACATTCAGTACTTC
v_call: TRBV21-1; clone_size: .; d_call: .; j_call: TRBJ1-1; cdr3_aa: CASSASGVGTEAFF; cdr3_nt: TGTGCCAGCAGCGCCTCCGGGGTGGGCACTGAAGCTTTCTTT
v_call: TRBV27; clone_size: .; d_call: TRBD1; j_call: TRBJ1-4; cdr3_aa: CASSDPGQGNEKLFF; cdr3_nt: TGTGCCAGCAGTGATCCGGGACAGGGTAATGAAAAACTGTTTTTT
v_call: TRBV2; clone_size: .; d_call: TRBD1; j_call: TRBJ1-5; cdr3_aa: CASSLGQGAQHF; cdr3_nt: TGTGCCAGCAGTTTGGGGCAGGGGGCCCAGCATTTT
v_call: TRBV11-2; clone_size: .; d_call: TRBD1; j_call: TRBJ2-5; cdr3_aa: CASSPMTGRGETQYF; cdr3_nt: TGTGCCAGCAGCCCCATGACAGGGCGCGGTGAGACCCAGTACTTC
v_call: TRBV18; clone_size: .; d_call: TRBD1; j_call: TRBJ2-5; cdr3_aa: CASSPPDRGQETQYF; cdr3_nt: TGTGCCAGCTCACCCCCGGACAGGGGACAAGAGACCCAGTACTTC
v_call: TRBV7-7; clone_size: .; d_call: TRBD2; j_call: TRBJ2-3; cdr3_aa: CASSPGAGGPSGTDTQYF; cdr3_nt: TGTGCTAGCAGCCCGGGGGCGGGGGGGCCGAGCGGCACAGATACGCAGTATTTT
v_call: TRBV7-2; clone_size: few; d_call: .; j_call: TRBJ2-1; cdr3_aa: CASSLARGVGQNEQFF; cdr3_nt: TGTGCCAGCAGCTTAGCTCGTGGTGTAGGACAAAATGAGCAGTTCTTC
v_call: TRBV18; clone_size: .; d_call: TRBD2; j_call: TRBJ2-7; cdr3_aa: CASSPGTTRLGEQYF; cdr3_nt: TGTGCCAGCTCACCGGGGACTACACGTTTGGGCGAGCAGTACTTC